In its sample, the clone carrying this T cell receptor beta chain was seen once. Antigen specificity is unknown. Random hexamers were used to reverse transcribe roughly 0.45 to 1 ug of RNA. Each CDR3 protein gets one entry after TCRdb re-called the immunoSEQ multiplex PCR reads with MiXCR. The sample consists of about 120,000 distinct CDR3 sequences, 96% of them appearing once. The data derive from a study of CD8 T cells in Susac syndrome. The overall study: At blood draw, Susac syndrome patients were therapy-naive, on corticosteroids, or on intravenous immunoglobulin alone. Overall study results and limits: The CD4+ T cell repertoires of Susac syndrome were found to show no clonal expansion.

Sequencing used CD4+ T cells from PBMCs. This TCR was recovered from a human donor with Susac syndrome.

The CDR3 region is CASSQLGTSGRYEQFF. CDR3 in DNA: TGTGCCAGCAGCCAACTCGGGACTAGCGGGAGATATGAGCAGTTCTTC. V gene TRBV3-1 combines with J gene TRBJ2-1, with 14 positions matching TRBD2. The CDR3 extends over 16 amino acids. Germline lookup yields CDR1 LGHDT and CDR2 YNNKEL (reference sequence). The ends lost 2 bases at V and 8 bases at J; junction bases unmatched: 5.